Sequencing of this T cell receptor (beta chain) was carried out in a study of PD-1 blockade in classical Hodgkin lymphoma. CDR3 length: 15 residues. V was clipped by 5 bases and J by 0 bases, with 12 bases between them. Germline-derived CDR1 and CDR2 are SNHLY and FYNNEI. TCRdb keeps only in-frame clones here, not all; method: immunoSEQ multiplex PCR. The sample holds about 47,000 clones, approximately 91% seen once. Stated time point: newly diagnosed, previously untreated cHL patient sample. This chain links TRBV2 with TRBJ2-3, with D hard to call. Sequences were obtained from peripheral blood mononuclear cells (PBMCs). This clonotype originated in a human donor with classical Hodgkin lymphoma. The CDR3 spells CASSLGPLSTDTQYF. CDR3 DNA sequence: TGTGCCAGCAGTCTCGGGCCCTTAAGCACAGATACGCAGTATTTT. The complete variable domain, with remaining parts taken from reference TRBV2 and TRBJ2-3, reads EPEVTQTPSHQVTQMGQEVILRCVPISNHLYFYWYRQILGQKVEFLVSFYNNEISEKSEIFDDQFSVERPDGSNFTLKIRSTKLEDSAMYFCASSLGPLSTDTQYFGPGTRLTVL.